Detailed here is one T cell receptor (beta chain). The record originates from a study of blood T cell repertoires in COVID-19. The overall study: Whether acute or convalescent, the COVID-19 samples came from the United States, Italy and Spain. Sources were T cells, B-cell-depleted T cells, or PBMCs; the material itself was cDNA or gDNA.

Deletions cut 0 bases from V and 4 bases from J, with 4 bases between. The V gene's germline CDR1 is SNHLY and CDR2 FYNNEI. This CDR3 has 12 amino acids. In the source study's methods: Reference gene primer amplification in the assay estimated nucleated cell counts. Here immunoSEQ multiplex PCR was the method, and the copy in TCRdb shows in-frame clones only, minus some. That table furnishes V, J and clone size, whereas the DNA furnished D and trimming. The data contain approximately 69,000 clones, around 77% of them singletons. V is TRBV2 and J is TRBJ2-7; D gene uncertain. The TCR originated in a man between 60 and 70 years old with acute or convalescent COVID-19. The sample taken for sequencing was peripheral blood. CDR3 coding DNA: TGTGCCAGCAGTGAAGCGCGTTACGAGCAGTACTTC. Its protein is CASSEARYEQYF.